This T cell receptor (beta chain) was observed in a study of T cell changes during pregnancy in multiple sclerosis. The CDR3 is 22 amino acids. Unmatched junction bases numbered 24, after V lost 2 bases and J lost 2 bases. CDR1 and CDR2 from the germline V gene are MDHEN and SYDVKM. Measured with immunoSEQ multiplex PCR; TCRdb has only the in-frame clones, and not every one. This sample yields tens of thousands of clones, of which 92% are seen a single time; about 0.7% belongs to the top ten. The sample in question was CD4+ T cells from peripheral blood mononuclear cells, obtained in the third trimester of pregnancy. The V call is TRBV28, the J call TRBJ2-7; TRBD2 aligns across 10 bases. The clonotype originates from a female donor with multiple sclerosis, enrolled in a pregnancy study. Here the CDR3 reads CASSLPRVKSGGTSGNPYEQYF. The CDR3 bases are TGTGCCAGCAGTTTACCGCGCGTAAAATCGGGGGGAACTAGCGGGAATCCCTACGAGCAGTACTTC.